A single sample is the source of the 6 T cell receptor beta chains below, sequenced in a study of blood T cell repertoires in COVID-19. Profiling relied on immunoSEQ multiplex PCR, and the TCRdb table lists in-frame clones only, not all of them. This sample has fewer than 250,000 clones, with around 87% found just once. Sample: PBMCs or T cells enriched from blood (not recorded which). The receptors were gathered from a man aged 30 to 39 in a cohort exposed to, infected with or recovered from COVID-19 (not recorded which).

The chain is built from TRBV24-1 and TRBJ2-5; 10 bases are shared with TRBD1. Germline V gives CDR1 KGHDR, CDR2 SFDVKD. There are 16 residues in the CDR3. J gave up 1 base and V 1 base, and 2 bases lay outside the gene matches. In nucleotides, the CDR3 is TGTGCCACCAGTGATTTTGGGACAGGGGTCCAAGAGACCCAGTACTTC. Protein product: CATSDFGTGVQETQYF.

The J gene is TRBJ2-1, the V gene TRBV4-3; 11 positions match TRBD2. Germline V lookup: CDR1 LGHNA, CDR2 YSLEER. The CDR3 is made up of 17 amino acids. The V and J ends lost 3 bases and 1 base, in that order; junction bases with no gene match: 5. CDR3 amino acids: CASSHRLAGGSYNEQFF. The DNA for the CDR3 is TGCGCCAGCAGCCACAGGCTAGCGGGAGGTTCCTACAATGAGCAGTTCTTC.

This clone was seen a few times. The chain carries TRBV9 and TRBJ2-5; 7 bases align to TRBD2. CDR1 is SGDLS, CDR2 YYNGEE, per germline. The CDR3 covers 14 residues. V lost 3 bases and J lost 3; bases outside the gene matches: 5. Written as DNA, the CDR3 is TGTGCCAGCAGCGCGAGCGGGACTAAAGAGACCCAGTACTTC. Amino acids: CASSASGTKETQYF.

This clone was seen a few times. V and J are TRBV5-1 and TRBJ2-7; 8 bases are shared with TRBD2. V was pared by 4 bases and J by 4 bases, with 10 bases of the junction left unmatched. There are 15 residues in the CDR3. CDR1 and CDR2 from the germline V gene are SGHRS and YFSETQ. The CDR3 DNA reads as TGCGCCAGCAGCGTAGCCGGGACTAGTGGGTACGAGCAGTACTTC. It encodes CASSVAGTSGYEQYF.

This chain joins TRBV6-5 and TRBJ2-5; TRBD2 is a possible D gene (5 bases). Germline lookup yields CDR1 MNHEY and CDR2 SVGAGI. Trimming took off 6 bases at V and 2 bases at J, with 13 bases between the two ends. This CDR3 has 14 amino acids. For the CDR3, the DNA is TGTGCCAGCAGGCGGGCAGCCCCACAAGAGACCCAGTACTTC. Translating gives CASRRAAPQETQYF.

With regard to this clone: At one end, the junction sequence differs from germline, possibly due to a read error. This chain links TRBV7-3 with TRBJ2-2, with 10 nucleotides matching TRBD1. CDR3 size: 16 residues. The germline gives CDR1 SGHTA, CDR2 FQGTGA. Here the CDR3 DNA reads TGTGCCAGCAGGTTAAGCCGGGACAGGGGAACCGGGGAGCTGTTTTTT. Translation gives CASRLSRDRGTGELFF.